This T cell receptor (beta chain) was identified during a study of T-cell memory formation after mild COVID-19. Study-level background: TCR clusters showed largely donor specificity. Study-wide results and caveats: Among clones contracting day 15 to 85, CD4/CD8 was balanced, whereas later expanders leaned CD4+. Some clones that responded were present in memory (sampled pre-infection), which suggests cross-reactive memory joined.

This clonotype was counted only a few times. As yet, its antigen is unknown. The 5'RACE method, run with constant-segment primers, produced TCR alpha and TCR beta cDNA libraries (carrying sample barcodes and UMIs). In TCRdb, the 5' RACE reads were re-called with MiXCR into one record per CDR3 protein. Altogether 270,000 or so distinct CDR3 sequences are present, more than 15% being singletons, with the ten largest covering under 25%. This CDR3 region has 16 residues. CDR1 and CDR2 from the germline V gene are SGHVS and FNYEAQ. V gave up 5 bases and J gave up 4 bases; unmatched junction bases: 9. Sequencing was done on a sample of PBMCs or a T cell subset sorted from them (not recorded which). V and J are TRBV7-6 and TRBJ2-3; 10 positions match TRBD2. This TCR was sampled from a young man who had mild COVID-19 (a few samples of this study predate the infection). Cell type and time point are not known. This CDR3 is CASSEFYSGGADTQYF. The CDR3 bases are TGTGCCAGCAGCGAATTTTACAGCGGGGGGGCAGATACGCAGTATTTT. Full variable domain (rest looked up from reference TRBV7-6 and TRBJ2-3): GAGVSQSPRYKVTKRGQDVALRCDPISGHVSLYWYRQALGQGPEFLTYFNYEAQQDKSGLPNDRFSAERPEGSISTLTIQRTEQRDSAMYRCASSEFYSGGADTQYFGPGTRLTVL.